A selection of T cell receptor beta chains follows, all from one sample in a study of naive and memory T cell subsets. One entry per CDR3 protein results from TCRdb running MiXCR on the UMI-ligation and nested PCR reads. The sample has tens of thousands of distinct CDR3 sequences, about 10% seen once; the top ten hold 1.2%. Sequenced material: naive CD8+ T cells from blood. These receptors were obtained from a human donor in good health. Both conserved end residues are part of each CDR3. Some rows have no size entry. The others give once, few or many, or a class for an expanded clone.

CDR3aa: CSVTTRGTGELFF
j_gene: TRBJ2-2
v_gene: TRBV29-1
abundance: few

CDR3aa: CASSVGAGYTEAFF
j_gene: TRBJ1-1
v_gene: TRBV9
abundance: -

CDR3aa: CASSQGANEQFF
j_gene: TRBJ2-1
v_gene: TRBV4-2
abundance: many

CDR3aa: CASRGLSYNEQFF
j_gene: TRBJ2-1
v_gene: TRBV19
abundance: -

CDR3aa: CASSLWGGEQYF
j_gene: TRBJ2-7
v_gene: TRBV4-1
abundance: -

CDR3aa: CSAWDLNEQFF
j_gene: TRBJ2-1
v_gene: TRBV29-1
abundance: many

CDR3aa: CASSLSAGLSYNEQFF
j_gene: TRBJ2-1
v_gene: TRBV7-9
abundance: many

CDR3aa: CASSLSSPMNTEAFF
j_gene: TRBJ1-1
v_gene: TRBV27
abundance: -

CDR3aa: CSVDPGTGYEQYF
j_gene: TRBJ2-7
v_gene: TRBV29-1
abundance: many

CDR3aa: CASTDPASFGRGNYNEQFF
j_gene: TRBJ2-1
v_gene: TRBV9
abundance: few

CDR3aa: CASSDGTGRSDTQYF
j_gene: TRBJ2-3
v_gene: TRBV9
abundance: -

CDR3aa: CSLSVGPGEQYF
j_gene: TRBJ2-7
v_gene: TRBV29-1
abundance: -

CDR3aa: CSASPTVGSSGNTIYF
j_gene: TRBJ1-3
v_gene: TRBV20-1
abundance: few

CDR3aa: CASSVGTAGETQYF
j_gene: TRBJ2-5
v_gene: TRBV9
abundance: few

CDR3aa: CASSHRLRTRTMPGYTF
j_gene: TRBJ1-2
v_gene: TRBV14
abundance: few

CDR3aa: CASRPPLGSTYEQYF
j_gene: TRBJ2-7
v_gene: TRBV7-9
abundance: -

CDR3aa: CASSEAGQANNEQFF
j_gene: TRBJ2-1
v_gene: TRBV5-1
abundance: many

CDR3aa: CAISESWGADYGYTF
j_gene: TRBJ1-2
v_gene: TRBV10-3
abundance: -

CDR3aa: CATPADGSGANVLTF
j_gene: TRBJ2-6
v_gene: TRBV10-3
abundance: few

CDR3aa: CASSEWTGGSYNEQFF
j_gene: TRBJ2-1
v_gene: TRBV2
abundance: many

CDR3aa: CASSTDRGDYGYTF
j_gene: TRBJ1-2
v_gene: TRBV27
abundance: -

CDR3aa: CASRTSGHSYNEQFF
j_gene: TRBJ2-1
v_gene: TRBV19
abundance: many

CDR3aa: CASSHRGGELFF
j_gene: TRBJ2-2
v_gene: TRBV7-8
abundance: many

CDR3aa: CATLDGQTDTQYF
j_gene: TRBJ2-3
v_gene: TRBV24-1
abundance: many

CDR3aa: CASSQYREAGELFF
j_gene: TRBJ2-2
v_gene: TRBV4-2
abundance: -

CDR3aa: CASSLFDSRNQPQHF
j_gene: TRBJ1-5
v_gene: TRBV6-1
abundance: few

CDR3aa: CATSRAAGGGDTQYF
j_gene: TRBJ2-3
v_gene: TRBV15
abundance: few

CDR3aa: CSASPDFLPDYEQYF
j_gene: TRBJ2-7
v_gene: TRBV20-1
abundance: many

CDR3aa: CASSFRGNTEAFF
j_gene: TRBJ1-1
v_gene: TRBV5-1
abundance: few

CDR3aa: CASSALAGGNSYNEQFF
j_gene: TRBJ2-1
v_gene: TRBV19
abundance: -

CDR3aa: CASSQERWGGGRTVYNEQFF
j_gene: TRBJ2-1
v_gene: TRBV3-1
abundance: few

CDR3aa: CSVPIWTGFHEQFF
j_gene: TRBJ2-1
v_gene: TRBV29-1
abundance: few

CDR3aa: CASSESPLNRANEKLFF
j_gene: TRBJ1-4
v_gene: TRBV10-2
abundance: -